Below are 7 T cell receptor beta chains sequenced from a single sample in a study of T cells in Graves' hyperthyroidism and ophthalmopathy. Amplified TCR beta CDR3 regions came from RNA transcripts. TCR CDR3 regions were first amplified by RT-PCR with HTBI primers. Via MiXCR, TCRdb re-called the multiplex PCR reads, giving one row per CDR3 protein. Here the sample spans around 720,000 distinct CDR3 sequences, approximately 40% being singletons. The sequencing input was blood. All receptors derive from a woman aged 40 to 50 with Graves' hyperthyroidism.

The chain employs TRBV11-3 and TRBJ1-4; no firm D call. Trimming removed 1 base at V and 5 bases at J, with 11 bases between. The CDR3 is 15 residues long. The germline gives CDR1 SGHNT, CDR2 YENEEA. In nucleotides, the CDR3 is TGTGCCAGCAGCTTAGGACACGGCCTAAATGAAAAACTGTTTTTT. This codes for CASSLGHGLNEKLFF.

A note on this clonotype: Here the CDR3 omits its conserved ending phenylalanine or tryptophan, so a read error is the likely source. The limits of the CDR3 on the DNA are not certain, so only TCRdb's listed CDR3 is given. V usage is TRBV2 and J usage is TRBJ1-4; the table's D call, TRBD1, has no DNA check behind it. A total of 9 residues make up the CDR3, ends included. Germline assignment: CDR1 SNHLY and CDR2 FYNNEI. CDR3 sequence: CASSVGRGD.

This clonotype occurred a few times. This chain joins TRBV9 and TRBJ2-7; D call uncertain. Per germline, CDR1 SGDLS and CDR2 YYNGEE. The CDR3 length is 15 residues. V dropped 0 bases and J dropped 2 bases, with 12 bases sitting between them. DNA for the CDR3: TGTGCCAGCAGCGTAGCGGCAGGCGACGCCTACGAGCAGTACTTC. As protein: CASSVAAGDAYEQYF.

The CDR3: CASNSGTQINSPLHF. The CDR3, as DNA: TGTGCCAGTAACTCCGGGACCCAAATTAATTCACCCCTCCACTTT. The genes are TRBV19 and TRBJ1-6; D may be TRBD1 (5 bases). The CDR3 covers 15 residues. V lost 7 bases and J lost 6, with 16 bases in between. CDR1 and CDR2 (germline): LNHDA, SQIVND (reference sequence).

This clonotype was found many times. The V call is TRBV19, the J call TRBJ1-2; TRBD1 matches 9 bases. J was trimmed by 4 bases and V by 7 bases; bases with no gene match: 10. Per germline, CDR1 LNHDA and CDR2 SQIVND (reference sequence). There are 15 residues in the CDR3. As DNA, the CDR3 is TGTGCCAGTACCTCCTGGACAGGGGCCAGCTATGGCTACACCTTC. It translates to CASTSWTGASYGYTF.

This rearrangement joins TRBV29-1 to TRBJ1-2; D perhaps matches TRBD1 (5 bases). Deletions cut 6 bases from V and 4 bases from J, with 9 bases between. The CDR3 runs to 11 residues. Germline CDR1 SQVTM, CDR2 ANQGSEA. CDR3 protein: CSVDGAYGYTF. The CDR3 nucleotides read TGCAGCGTGGACGGGGCCTATGGCTACACCTTC.

This clonotype was found many times. The chain couples TRBV7-2 to TRBJ1-6; D not resolved. Trimming removed 1 base at V and 14 bases at J, with 12 bases between. CDR3 length: 13 amino acids. Germline V gene data show CDR1 as SGHTA and CDR2 as FQGNSA. CDR3 protein: CASSLGIGEALHF. The CDR3 DNA reads as TGTGCCAGCAGCTTAGGAATTGGGGAAGCCCTCCACTTT.